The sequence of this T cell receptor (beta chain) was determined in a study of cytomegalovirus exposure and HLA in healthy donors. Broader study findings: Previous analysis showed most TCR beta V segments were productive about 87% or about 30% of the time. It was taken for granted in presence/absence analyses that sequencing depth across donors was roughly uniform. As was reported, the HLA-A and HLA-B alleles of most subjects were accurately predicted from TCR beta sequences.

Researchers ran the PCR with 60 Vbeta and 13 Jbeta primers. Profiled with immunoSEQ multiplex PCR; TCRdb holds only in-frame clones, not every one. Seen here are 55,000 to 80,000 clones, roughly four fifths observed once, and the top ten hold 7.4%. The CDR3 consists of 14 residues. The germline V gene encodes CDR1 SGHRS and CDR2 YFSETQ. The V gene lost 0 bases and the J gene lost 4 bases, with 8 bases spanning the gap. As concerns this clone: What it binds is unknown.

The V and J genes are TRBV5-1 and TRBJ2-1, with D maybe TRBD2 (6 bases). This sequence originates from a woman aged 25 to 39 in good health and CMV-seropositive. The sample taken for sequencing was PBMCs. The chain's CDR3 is CASSLVAEYNEQFF. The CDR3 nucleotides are TGCGCCAGCAGCTTGGTAGCGGAATACAATGAGCAGTTCTTC.